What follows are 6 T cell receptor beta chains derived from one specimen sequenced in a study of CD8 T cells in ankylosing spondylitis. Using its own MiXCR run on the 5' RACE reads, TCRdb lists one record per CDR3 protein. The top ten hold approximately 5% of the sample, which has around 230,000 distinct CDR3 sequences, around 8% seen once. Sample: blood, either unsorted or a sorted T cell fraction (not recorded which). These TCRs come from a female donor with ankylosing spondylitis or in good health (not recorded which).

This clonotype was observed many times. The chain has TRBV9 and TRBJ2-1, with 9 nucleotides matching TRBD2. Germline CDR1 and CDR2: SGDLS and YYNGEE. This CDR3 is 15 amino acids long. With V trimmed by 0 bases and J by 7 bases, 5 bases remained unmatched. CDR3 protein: CASSVGGRALNEQFF. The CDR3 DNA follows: TGTGCCAGCAGCGTAGGCGGGAGGGCCTTAAATGAGCAGTTCTTC.

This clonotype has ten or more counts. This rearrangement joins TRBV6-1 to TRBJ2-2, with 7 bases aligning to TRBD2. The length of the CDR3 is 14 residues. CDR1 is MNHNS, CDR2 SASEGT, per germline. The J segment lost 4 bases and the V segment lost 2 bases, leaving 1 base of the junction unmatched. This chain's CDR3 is CASSELAATGELFF. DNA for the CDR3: TGTGCCAGCAGTGAACTAGCGGCCACCGGGGAGCTGTTTTTT.

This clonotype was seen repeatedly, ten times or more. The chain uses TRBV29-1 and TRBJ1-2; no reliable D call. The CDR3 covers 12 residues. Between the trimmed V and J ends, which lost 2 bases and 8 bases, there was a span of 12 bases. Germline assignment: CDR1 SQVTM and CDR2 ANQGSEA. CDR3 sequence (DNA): TGCAGCGTTGAACTTCTTCCGGGGGGCTACACCTTC. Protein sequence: CSVELLPGGYTF. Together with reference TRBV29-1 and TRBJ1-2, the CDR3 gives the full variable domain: SAVISQKPSRDICQRGTSLTIQCQVDSQVTMMFWYRQQPGQSLTLIATANQGSEATYESGFVIDKFPISRPNLTFSTLTVSNMSPEDSSIYLCSVELLPGGYTFGSGTRLTVV.

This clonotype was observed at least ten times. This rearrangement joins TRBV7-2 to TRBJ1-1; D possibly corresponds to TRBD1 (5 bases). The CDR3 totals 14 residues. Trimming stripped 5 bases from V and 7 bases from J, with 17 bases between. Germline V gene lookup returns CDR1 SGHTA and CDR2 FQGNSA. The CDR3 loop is CASSLDTVGIEAFF. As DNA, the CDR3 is TGTGCCAGCAGCCTGGACACGGTCGGGATTGAAGCTTTCTTT.

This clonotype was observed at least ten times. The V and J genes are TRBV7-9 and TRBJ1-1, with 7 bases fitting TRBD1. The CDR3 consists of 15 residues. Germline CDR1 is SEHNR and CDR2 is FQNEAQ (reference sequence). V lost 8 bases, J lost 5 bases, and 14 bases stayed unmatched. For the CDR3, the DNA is TGTGCCAGCGCCCCCGGCGAGGGGGCGCAGACTGAAGCTTTCTTT. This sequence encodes CASAPGEGAQTEAFF.

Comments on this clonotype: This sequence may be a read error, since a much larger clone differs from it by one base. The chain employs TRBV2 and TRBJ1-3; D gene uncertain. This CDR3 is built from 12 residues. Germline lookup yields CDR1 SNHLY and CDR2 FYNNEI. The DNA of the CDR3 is TGTGTCAGCAACTTGCCTGGAAACACCATATATTTT. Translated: CVSNLPGNTIYF.